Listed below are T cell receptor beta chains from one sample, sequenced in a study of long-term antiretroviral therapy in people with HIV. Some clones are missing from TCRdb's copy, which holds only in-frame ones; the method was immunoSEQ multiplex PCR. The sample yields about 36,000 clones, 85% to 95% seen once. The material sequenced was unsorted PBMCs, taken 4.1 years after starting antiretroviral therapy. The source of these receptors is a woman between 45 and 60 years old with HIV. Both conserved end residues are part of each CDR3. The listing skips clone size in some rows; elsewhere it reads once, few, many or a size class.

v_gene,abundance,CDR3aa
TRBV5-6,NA,CASSPNSGNTIYF
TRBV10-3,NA,CAISESGLAREQYF
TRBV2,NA,CASYSLGQGNSPLHF
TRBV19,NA,CASSLRDRTLSNQPQHF
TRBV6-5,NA,CASRHRDRGGPLHF
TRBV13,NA,CASSPQLAVQETQYF
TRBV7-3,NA,CASSLTRLATDTQYF
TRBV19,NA,CASSIDRDQPQHF
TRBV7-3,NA,CASSYPNTGELFF
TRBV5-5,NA,CASSYQGGNTEAFF
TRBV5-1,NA,CASSFGQAAYGYTF
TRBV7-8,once,CASSFRELNTEAFF
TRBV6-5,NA,CAISPGQGYEQYF
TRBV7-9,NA,CASSLTGVSYEQYF
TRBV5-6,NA,CASSSPRRGGADTQYF
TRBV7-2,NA,CASSLVNSPLHF
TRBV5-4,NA,CASSLQLAAQETQYF
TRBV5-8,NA,CASSFTGVTNEKLFF
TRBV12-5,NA,CASGLGYEQYF
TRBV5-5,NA,CASSLERGTYEQYF
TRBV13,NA,CASSLQGANTEAFF
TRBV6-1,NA,CASSKDESPINTEAFF
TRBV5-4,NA,CASSFPHLQGSGYTF
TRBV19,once,CASSIYGQPQHF
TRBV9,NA,CASRRDRNSYEQYF
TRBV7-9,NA,CASSFVLKSAGGVYEQYF
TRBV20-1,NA,CSATAPGTQYF
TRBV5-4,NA,CASSLAGGLGMRYTF
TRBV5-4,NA,CASSLGLAGDTQYF
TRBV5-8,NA,CASSTTGSGETQYF
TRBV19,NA,CASSFTTGVSYEQYF
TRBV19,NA,CASALAGKYNEQFF
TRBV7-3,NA,CASSFQATGSNTGELFF
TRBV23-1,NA,CASSQSPVPQKDYGYTF
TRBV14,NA,CASSQGQYEQYF
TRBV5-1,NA,CASSSRDRGSLGTEAFF
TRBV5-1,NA,CASSSRGGYTEAFF
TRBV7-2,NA,CASSLNGGYNEQFF
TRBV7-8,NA,CASSLAWHHLEKLFF
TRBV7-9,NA,CASSSSGLEVEQYF
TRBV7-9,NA,CASSLREEAFF
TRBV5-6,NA,CASSLATPERSTDTQYF
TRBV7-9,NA,CASSLVASNEQFF
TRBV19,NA,CASSSRTGSHEQYF
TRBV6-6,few,CASINYKAGANVLTF
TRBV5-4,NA,CASSLKAGARNTGELFF
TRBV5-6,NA,CASSFRGSSYEQYF
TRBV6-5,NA,CASSYPWAGGHNEQFF
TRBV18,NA,CASSPRTDSYEQYF
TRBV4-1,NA,CASSQGQFQPQHF